These 24 T cell receptor beta chains originate from one sample sequenced in a study of T cell repertoires in cytomegalovirus infection (dated by TCRdb to the late 2010s). TCRdb shows the sequencer as Illumina HiSeq 1500. TCRdb reanalyzed the raw reads on its own, using fastp at Q25 for trimming and MiXCR for clone calling, and kept in-frame beta chains. Merged by CDR3 protein, the rows form single entries marked with the most common genes and DNA. This sample has approximately 750,000 distinct CDR3 sequences in its table, and 35% of those were observed once. The ten most abundant clones make up around 2.8% of the sample. Sequencing input: PBMCs. These receptors were obtained from a human donor in good health (CMV status not recorded). Some clones in this sample may be carry-over from other donors' samples.

V and J are TRBV27 and TRBJ1-5, with D unclear. The CDR3 runs 14 residues. V lost 0 bases to trimming and J lost 3 bases, with 6 bases between them. Germline CDR1 and CDR2: MNHEY and SMNVEV (reference sequence). The CDR3 loop reads CASSLSAHNQPQHF. Written as DNA, the CDR3 is TGTGCCAGCAGTTTATCGGCCCACAATCAGCCCCAGCATTTT.

The V call is TRBV28, the J call TRBJ1-2, with a weak D call TRBD1 (6 bases). This CDR3 has 13 amino acids. Germline CDR1 is MDHEN and CDR2 is SYDVKM. V was shortened by 2 bases and J by 8 bases, with 12 bases between the two germline ends. The DNA for the CDR3 is TGTGCCAGCAGTTTACAGGGGTCTTTAGGCTACACCTTC. Translation: CASSLQGSLGYTF.

This clonotype has a single count. V is TRBV12-3 or TRBV12-4 and J is TRBJ2-5, with 7 positions matching TRBD2. The CDR3 runs 17 residues. J was trimmed by 2 bases and V by 6 bases; bases with no gene match: 15. The DNA for the CDR3 is TGTGCCAGCAGCCCGGGCGTCAGGACTAGTCGTCAAGAGACCCAGTACTTC. Its translation: CASSPGVRTSRQETQYF.

Only a few counts were recorded for this clonotype. The CDR3 reads CASSHLVWSEEYEKLFF. DNA for the CDR3: TGTGCCAGCAGCCACTTAGTGTGGTCAGAGGAATACGAAAAACTGTTTTTT. The gene calls are TRBV7-2 and TRBJ1-4; no definite D call. With 5 bases removed from V and 8 bases from J, the gap between germline ends came to 24 bases. The CDR3 runs to 17 residues. Germline CDR1 SGHTA, CDR2 FQGNSA.

This clonotype was seen only once. This may arise from a read error, as a much more abundant clone is one base away. The V and J genes are TRBV6-1 and TRBJ2-6; a possible D gene is TRBD1 (5 bases). This CDR3 has 13 residues. The V gene's germline CDR1 is MNHNS and CDR2 SASEGT. CDR3: CASSQSGANILTF. For the CDR3, the DNA is TGTGCCAGCAGTCAATCTGGGGCCAACATCCTGACTTTC.

This clonotype has at least ten counts. V gene TRBV19 combines with J gene TRBJ1-5, with 7 nucleotides matching TRBD1. J was trimmed by 4 bases and V by 4 bases; bases with no gene match: 7. Per the germline V gene, CDR1 is LNHDA and CDR2 is SQIVND (reference sequence). The CDR3 is made up of 15 amino acids. The CDR3 spells CASSTQQGWNQPQHF. Here the CDR3 DNA reads TGTGCCAGTAGTACCCAACAGGGGTGGAATCAGCCCCAGCATTTT. The variable domain in full, completed from reference TRBV19 and TRBJ1-5, reads DGGITQSPKYLFRKEGQNVTLSCEQNLNHDAMYWYRQDPGQGLRLIYYSQIVNDFQKGDIAEGYSVSREKKESFPLTVTSAQKNPTAFYLCASSTQQGWNQPQHFGDGTRLSIL.

This clonotype was detected a few times. The chain has TRBV2 and TRBJ1-2, with 8 bases aligning to TRBD1. The germline V gene has CDR1 SNHLY and CDR2 FYNNEI. V lost 2 bases and J lost 6; bases outside the gene matches: 8. The length of the CDR3 is 15 residues. CDR3 residues: CASSEPGRGLDGYTF. The CDR3 region has the DNA TGTGCCAGCAGTGAACCGGGCAGGGGGCTCGATGGCTACACCTTC.

J is TRBJ2-3 and V is TRBV27; no definite D call. The CDR3 loop spans 15 amino acids. Germline V gene sequence: CDR1 MNHEY, CDR2 SMNVEV (reference sequence). The V and J ends lost 3 bases and 7 bases respectively, with 17 bases between them. Here the CDR3 reads CASSFSMMARNTQYF. Here the CDR3 DNA reads TGTGCCAGCAGTTTCTCGATGATGGCGAGGAATACGCAGTATTTT.

In this sample, this clonotype turned up a few times. The rearrangement links TRBV28 to TRBJ1-6; D unresolved. From germline, CDR1 is MDHEN and CDR2 SYDVKM. Trimming cost V 1 base and J 9 bases, with 4 bases left between them. The CDR3 loop spans 12 amino acids. The CDR3, as DNA: TGTGCCAGCAGTTTATCAGGTTCACCCCTCCACTTT. Its translation is CASSLSGSPLHF.

At least ten counts were recorded for this clonotype. The rearrangement joins TRBV7-2 to TRBJ2-7, with TRBD2 matching over 11 bases. The CDR3 is 15 residues long. J gave up 6 bases and V 5 bases, and 9 bases lay outside the gene matches. Germline-derived CDR1 and CDR2 are SGHTA and FQGNSA. This CDR3 reads CASSPGASGRTEQYF. In DNA form, the CDR3 reads TGTGCCAGCAGCCCGGGGGCTAGCGGGAGGACCGAGCAGTACTTC.

The table lists this clonotype with a few counts. J is TRBJ1-6 and V is TRBV4-1; D is possibly TRBD1 (5 bases). The V gene lost 0 bases and the J gene lost 6 bases, with 12 bases spanning the gap. The CDR3 is made up of 16 amino acids. Germline V gives CDR1 MGHRA, CDR2 YSYEKL. CDR3 nucleotide sequence: TGCGCCAGCAGCCAAGATTGGGGCCTGAGTAATTCACCCCTCCACTTT. The encoded protein is CASSQDWGLSNSPLHF.

The rearrangement joins TRBV13 to TRBJ2-7; unclear D gene. Germline assignment: CDR1 PRHDT and CDR2 FYEKMQ (reference sequence). CDR3 length: 16 residues. Trimming removed 4 bases from V and 5 bases from J, with 21 bases in between. In nucleotides, the CDR3 is TGTGCCAGCAGCTCATACAGTGGGCGGTTTGTCCACGAGCAGTACTTC. Protein sequence: CASSSYSGRFVHEQYF.

This clonotype was seen only a few times. The chain recombines TRBV28 with TRBJ2-7; D is undetermined. The germline V and J ends were trimmed by 5 bases and 5 bases, with 13 bases remaining between them. CDR3 length: 13 amino acids. Per germline, CDR1 MDHEN and CDR2 SYDVKM. The CDR3 bases are TGTGCCAGCAGTCCGTCGGACGTTGACGAGCAGTACTTC. As protein: CASSPSDVDEQYF.

This clonotype is a singleton in its sample. The chain couples TRBV10-3 to TRBJ1-2, with 9 bases aligning to TRBD1. The junction had 6 bases not matched to a gene; V was cut back by 6 bases and J by 4 bases. Germline-derived CDR1 and CDR2 are ENHRY and SYGVKD. This CDR3 region has 14 residues. The CDR3 loop is CAISSGTGTYGYTF. CDR3 nucleotide sequence: TGTGCCATCAGCTCCGGGACAGGGACCTATGGCTACACCTTC.

V is TRBV5-1 and J is TRBJ2-1; TRBD2 matches at 9 bases. With V trimmed by 2 bases and J by 7 bases, 7 bases remained unmatched. Germline V gene data show CDR1 as SGHRS and CDR2 as YFSETQ. The CDR3 contains 15 residues. The CDR3 DNA reads as TGCGCCAGCAGCTTCGCGGATAGCGGGAGAAATGAGCAGTTCTTC. Translating it yields CASSFADSGRNEQFF.

This clonotype has more than one count but fewer than ten. The J gene is TRBJ2-7, the V gene TRBV3-1; TRBD2 might be the D (5 bases). Trimming pared 0 bases from V and 6 bases from J, leaving 18 bases between. The length of the CDR3 is 16 residues. Germline V gene data show CDR1 as LGHDT and CDR2 as YNNKEL (reference sequence). CDR3 sequence: CASSQDLSSPLFEQYF. CDR3 coding DNA: TGTGCCAGCAGCCAAGATCTATCTAGCCCGCTTTTCGAGCAGTACTTC.

This clonotype came up a few times. The chain has TRBV6-5 and TRBJ1-3, with D perhaps matching TRBD1 (5 bases). The CDR3 contains 15 residues. Trimming took off 2 bases at V and 2 bases at J, with 10 bases between the two ends. Germline CDR1 MNHEY, CDR2 SVGAGI. DNA of the CDR3: TGTGCCAGCAGTTACGCGTCGGGGGCTGGAAACACCATATATTTT. Translated, it gives CASSYASGAGNTIYF.

This chain connects TRBV6-1 to TRBJ1-2, with D hard to call. From germline, CDR1 is MNHNS and CDR2 SASEGT. This CDR3 spans 14 amino acids. Trimming left V 6 bases short and J 7 bases short, with 18 bases between. For the CDR3, the DNA is TGTGCCAGCAGGATCTCGAAGAGTGGCTCTGGCTACACCTTC. This sequence encodes CASRISKSGSGYTF.

At least ten counts were recorded for this clonotype. The CDR3 nucleotides are TGTGCCAGCAACCGGGACGGGGAAGGAGGAGCTTTCTTT. It encodes CASNRDGEGGAFF. The rearrangement uses TRBV12-3 or TRBV12-4 and TRBJ1-1, with D perhaps matching TRBD1 (5 bases). Trimming cost V 7 bases and J 10 bases, with 19 bases left between them. This CDR3 region has 13 residues.

Remarks on this clonotype: Its ends do not fully match the called genes, so a read error is possible. V is TRBV28 and J is TRBJ1-1; no reliable D call. CDR1 and CDR2 (germline): MDHEN, SYDVKM. The CDR3 loop spans 11 amino acids. The CDR3 region has the DNA TGTGCCAGCAGCTTAGGGCCTGAAGCTTTATTT. Its protein is CASSLGPEALF.

This clonotype was detected a few times. V and J are TRBV20-1 and TRBJ2-5, with D tentatively TRBD2 (5 bases). Looked up from germline, CDR1 is DFQATT and CDR2 is SNEGSKA (reference sequence). Trimming took 0 bases from V and 9 from J, leaving 14 bases between them. CDR3 length: 13 amino acids. CDR3 nucleotide sequence: TGCAGTGCTAGAGATCCAGGAGGAAGGGCCCAGTACTTC. Translating gives CSARDPGGRAQYF.

This clonotype was recorded a few times. The chain employs TRBV10-3 and TRBJ1-6; the match to TRBD1 covers 7 bases. Looked up from germline, CDR1 is ENHRY and CDR2 is SYGVKD. The CDR3 length is 13 residues. V shed 6 bases, J shed 8 bases, and the junction held 4 bases outside the gene matches. This chain's CDR3 is CAIRRQGDSPLHF. In DNA form, the CDR3 reads TGTGCCATCAGACGACAGGGAGATTCACCCCTCCACTTT.

This clonotype was counted at least ten times. The CDR3, as DNA: TGTGCCACCTCTTCCGGACAGTCGGGTCAAGAGACCCAGTACTTC. Translating gives CATSSGQSGQETQYF. V usage is TRBV28 and J usage is TRBJ2-5, with D perhaps matching TRBD1 (6 bases). V shed 10 bases and J shed 2 bases, with 20 bases lying between them. The CDR3 runs 15 residues. The germline gives CDR1 MDHEN, CDR2 SYDVKM.

The chain links TRBV10-3 to TRBJ2-7; maybe TRBD2 (6 bases). V lost 0 bases and J 0 bases, leaving 12 bases between the germline ends. Germline CDR1 is ENHRY and CDR2 is SYGVKD. This CDR3 spans 16 amino acids. The CDR3 here is CAISESLAKDSYEQYF. In nucleotides, the CDR3 is TGTGCCATCAGTGAGTCGCTAGCGAAAGACTCCTACGAGCAGTACTTC.